These 20 T cell receptor beta chains were sequenced from one sample in a study of cytomegalovirus exposure and HLA in healthy donors. Primers: 60 Vbeta forward and 13 Jbeta reverse. TCRdb keeps only in-frame clones here, not all; method: immunoSEQ multiplex PCR. This table has over 150,000 clones, around 80% appearing once. Sequencing was done on a sample of PBMCs. These receptors originate from a woman in her 40s in good health and CMV-seropositive.

This chain joins TRBV29-1 and TRBJ2-1, with D perhaps TRBD2 (5 bases). This CDR3 contains 14 residues. The ends were cut back, 7 bases at V and 4 bases at J, with 17 bases in the middle. Germline CDR1 reads SQVTM; CDR2 reads ANQGSEA. CDR3 amino acids: CSAVRDLPYNEQFF. The CDR3 nucleotides are TGCAGCGCAGTTCGGGATCTACCTTACAATGAGCAGTTCTTC.

The chain couples TRBV7-8 to TRBJ1-1, with 7 bases fitting TRBD1. Germline trimming cut 5 bases from V and 2 bases from J; bases unmatched to any gene: 5. CDR3 size: 14 residues. Looked up from germline, CDR1 is SGHVS and CDR2 is FQNEAQ. CDR3 DNA sequence: TGTGCCAGCAGCCGGGACAGCGGCAACACTGAAGCTTTCTTT. Translating it yields CASSRDSGNTEAFF.

In the case of this clone: The same CDR3 arises from other DNA sequences in this sample as well. The CDR3 DNA reads as TGCGCCAGCAGCTTGTCAGGGGGCGATGAAAAACTGTTTTTT. It encodes CASSLSGGDEKLFF. This chain links TRBV5-1 with TRBJ1-4; 8 nucleotides match TRBD1. Germline V gene data show CDR1 as SGHRS and CDR2 as YFSETQ. The CDR3 has 14 residues. V lost 1 base to trimming and J lost 6 bases; unmatched junction nucleotides: 2.

The J gene is TRBJ2-5, the V gene TRBV28; 7 nucleotides align to TRBD1. The germline V gene encodes CDR1 MDHEN and CDR2 SYDVKM. With V trimmed by 6 bases and J by 5 bases, 3 bases remained unmatched. The CDR3 loop spans 12 amino acids. The CDR3 loop reads CASRGTAETQYF. The DNA for the CDR3 is TGTGCCAGCAGAGGGACAGCCGAGACCCAGTACTTC.

The CDR3: CASSLLGVEGSTDTQYF. DNA for the CDR3: TGCGCCAGCAGCTTGCTAGGGGTGGAGGGAAGCACAGATACGCAGTATTTT. This chain joins TRBV5-1 and TRBJ2-3, with D maybe TRBD2 (6 bases). The germline gives CDR1 SGHRS, CDR2 YFSETQ. This CDR3 spans 17 amino acids. Trimming shortened V by 1 base and J by 0 bases, and 15 bases separated the two germline ends.

This chain connects TRBV5-4 to TRBJ2-5, with unresolved D. Trimming pared 0 bases from V and 2 bases from J, leaving 8 bases between. The CDR3 loop spans 14 amino acids. The germline V gene has CDR1 SGHNT and CDR2 YYREEE (reference sequence). In DNA form, the CDR3 reads TGTGCCAGCAGCTTGGGCGGTAGGCAAGAGACCCAGTACTTC. It translates to CASSLGGRQETQYF.

This clone was recorded a few times. J is TRBJ1-1 and V is TRBV19; 8 bases map to TRBD1. The germline V gene has CDR1 LNHDA and CDR2 SQIVND (reference sequence). The ends lost 5 bases at V and 1 base at J; junction bases unmatched: 3. The CDR3 loop spans 14 amino acids. The CDR3 DNA reads as TGTGCCAGTAGTTCGGGACAGGAGAACACTGAAGCTTTCTTT. Amino acids: CASSSGQENTEAFF. Drawing the rest from reference TRBV19 and TRBJ1-1, the complete variable domain is DGGITQSPKYLFRKEGQNVTLSCEQNLNHDAMYWYRQDPGQGLRLIYYSQIVNDFQKGDIAEGYSVSREKKESFPLTVTSAQKNPTAFYLCASSSGQENTEAFFGQGTRLTVV.

This clone was seen only a few times. As DNA, the CDR3 is TGTGCCAGCAGCGCCCGGGACAGGGGTTGGACTGAAGCTTTCTTT. This codes for CASSARDRGWTEAFF. V is TRBV7-9 and J is TRBJ1-1; TRBD1 matches 10 bases. V shed 5 bases and J 5 bases; nucleotides not matched to a gene: 8. The CDR3 totals 15 residues. Germline V lookup: CDR1 SEHNR, CDR2 FQNEAQ (reference sequence). Full variable domain (outside the CDR3, taken from reference TRBV7-9 and TRBJ1-1): DTGVSQNPRHKITKRGQNVTFRCDPISEHNRLYWYRQTLGQGPEFLTYFQNEAQLEKSRLLSDRFSAERPKGSFSTLEIQRTEQGDSAMYLCASSARDRGWTEAFFGQGTRLTVV.

The rearrangement uses TRBV28 and TRBJ1-5, with a tentative D call TRBD1 (6 bases). The CDR3 covers 12 residues. Per germline, CDR1 MDHEN and CDR2 SYDVKM. Trimming cost V 6 bases and J 6 bases, with 9 bases left between them. CDR3 residues: CASREGGQPQHF. The CDR3 nucleotides read TGTGCCAGCAGAGAAGGGGGTCAGCCCCAGCATTTT.

V usage is TRBV6-5 and J usage is TRBJ1-5; 7 bases are a match to TRBD1. V lost 8 bases and J lost 5; bases outside the gene matches: 9. Germline CDR1 reads MNHEY; CDR2 reads SVGAGI. CDR3 length equals 14 residues. CDR3 sequence (DNA): TGTGCCAGCGGGCGGAAGGGGGCTTATCAGCCCCAGCATTTT. Translated: CASGRKGAYQPQHF.

The V call is TRBV11-2, the J call TRBJ2-7; 7 bases match TRBD2. J lost 3 bases, V lost 5 bases, and 4 bases had no gene match. Germline V gene sequence: CDR1 SGHAT, CDR2 FQNNGV. The CDR3 is 13 amino acids. The CDR3 nucleotides are TGTGCCAGCAGCCGTACGGGGGGCTACGAGCAGTACTTC. It translates to CASSRTGGYEQYF.

The chain links TRBV5-3 to TRBJ1-1; 7 positions agree with TRBD1. TRBV5-3 is flagged as an ORF with uncertain function. The CDR3 runs 18 residues. The V and J ends lost 4 bases and 1 base, in that order; junction bases with no gene match: 16. CDR3 sequence (DNA): TGTGCCAGAAGCGGAGGACAGGTGATGGGGAAGGGGAACACTGAAGCTTTCTTT. The encoded protein is CARSGGQVMGKGNTEAFF.

This sequence joins TRBV7-6 and TRBJ2-7; weak D call: TRBD2 (6 bases). This CDR3 comprises 17 residues. Germline V gives CDR1 SGHVS, CDR2 FNYEAQ. The V end was cut by 1 base, the J end by 2 bases, with 18 bases between. In DNA form, the CDR3 reads TGTGCCAGCAGCTTAGACCTGCCGGGGGAACCTCCCTACGAGCAGTACTTC. Amino acid sequence: CASSLDLPGEPPYEQYF.

This clone was seen once. The chain recombines TRBV29-1 with TRBJ2-5; TRBD2 agrees at 8 bases. The germline V gene has CDR1 SQVTM and CDR2 ANQGSEA. V dropped 0 bases and J dropped 5; count of bases not matched to a gene: 5. The CDR3 is 14 residues long. CDR3 DNA sequence: TGCAGCGTTGAAGAGACGGGGGGGCTTGAGACCCAGTACTTC. Amino acids: CSVEETGGLETQYF. Full variable domain (missing parts from reference TRBV29-1 and TRBJ2-5): SAVISQKPSRDICQRGTSLTIQCQVDSQVTMMFWYRQQPGQSLTLIATANQGSEATYESGFVIDKFPISRPNLTFSTLTVSNMSPEDSSIYLCSVEETGGLETQYFGPGTRLLVL.

The rearrangement uses TRBV9 and TRBJ2-5, with a tentative D call TRBD1 (5 bases). Germline V gene data show CDR1 as SGDLS and CDR2 as YYNGEE. This CDR3 is built from 16 residues. The V and J ends lost 0 bases and 4 bases respectively, with 16 bases between them. The CDR3 bases are TGTGCCAGCAGCGTAGAGGGTGGTGGGGCCGGAGAGACCCAGTACTTC. Its protein is CASSVEGGGAGETQYF.

This chain joins TRBV13 and TRBJ2-7; TRBD2 matches 12 bases. Looked up from germline, CDR1 is PRHDT and CDR2 is FYEKMQ (reference sequence). The junction had 3 bases not matched to a gene; V was cut back by 3 bases and J by 0 bases. This CDR3 is built from 16 residues. In nucleotides, the CDR3 is TGTGCCAGCAGCTTTTCACTAGCGGGAGGCTCCTACGAGCAGTACTTC. Translating it yields CASSFSLAGGSYEQYF.

The J gene is TRBJ2-5, the V gene TRBV18, with TRBD2 identical over 12 bases. V shed 3 bases and J 0 bases; nucleotides not matched to a gene: 11. From germline, CDR1 is KGHSH and CDR2 LQKENI. The CDR3 contains 19 residues. The DNA for the CDR3 is TGTGCCAGCTCACCCAGACTAGCGGGGGACGGGGAATACCAAGAGACCCAGTACTTC. It is translated as CASSPRLAGDGEYQETQYF.

The rearrangement links TRBV5-1 to TRBJ2-5; 10 bases fit TRBD2. Trimming removed 2 bases from V and 1 base from J; junction bases left unmatched: 11. The CDR3 runs 18 residues. CDR1 and CDR2 (germline): SGHRS, YFSETQ. CDR3 sequence (DNA): TGCGCCAGCAGCTTTCCCTCTAGCGGGAGAAGCGGCCAAGAGACCCAGTACTTC. Its protein is CASSFPSSGRSGQETQYF.

In DNA, the CDR3 is TGTGCCAGCAGTTTATCTACGTTGTTGGACTATGGCTACACCTTC. Its protein is CASSLSTLLDYGYTF. The chain employs TRBV28 and TRBJ1-2; D remains unclear. This CDR3 is built from 15 residues. The germline gives CDR1 MDHEN, CDR2 SYDVKM. Trimming pared 1 base from V and 3 bases from J, leaving 12 bases between.

CDR3 nucleotides: TGCGCCAGCAGCGACCTTACTAGCGGGGGGGGGACCCAGTACTTC. Translating gives CASSDLTSGGGTQYF. The chain recombines TRBV5-1 with TRBJ2-5; 13 bases agree with TRBD2. The CDR3 runs to 15 residues. The trim removed 4 bases at V and 7 bases at J, leaving 7 bases unmatched. Germline CDR1 and CDR2: SGHRS and YFSETQ.